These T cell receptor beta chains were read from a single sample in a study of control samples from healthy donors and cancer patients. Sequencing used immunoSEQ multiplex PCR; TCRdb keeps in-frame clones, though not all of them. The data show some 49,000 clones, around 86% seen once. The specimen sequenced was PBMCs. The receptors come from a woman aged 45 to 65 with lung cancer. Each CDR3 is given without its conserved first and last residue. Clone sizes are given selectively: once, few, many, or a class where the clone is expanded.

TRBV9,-,ASSETTGDDEKLF
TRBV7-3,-,ASSSGPRSSYEQY
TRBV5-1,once,ASSLPDRGNEKLF
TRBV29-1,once,SVQGRLTDTQY
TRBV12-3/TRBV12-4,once,ASSLQATGELF
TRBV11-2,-,ASSLAPSWTLNTEAF
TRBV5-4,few,ASSLGGSSYNSPLH
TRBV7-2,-,ASSLAGTGAGNTIY
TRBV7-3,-,ASSSQGPVNTEAF
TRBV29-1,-,SVEFPPLATVNEQF
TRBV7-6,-,ASSADWNRETHKNIQY
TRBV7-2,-,ASSPGHREQY
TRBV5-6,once,ASSFTGFAEAF
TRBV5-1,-,ASSPTRGRSTEAF
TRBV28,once,ASRAGMNTEAF
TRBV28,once,ASSLSVGAGSETQY
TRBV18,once,ASSSRLDLSSYEQY
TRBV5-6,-,ASSSGTTNSPLH
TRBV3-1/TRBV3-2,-,ASSVKGDSSNQPQH
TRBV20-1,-,SASPRTGSNQPQH
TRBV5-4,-,ASSFSRDVEAF
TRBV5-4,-,ASSAVGSGVSSYNEQF
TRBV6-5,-,ASSYSGRNLYGYT
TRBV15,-,ATSRDMTFEGQPQH
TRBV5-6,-,ASEFAYEQY
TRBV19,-,ASSMDFYEQY
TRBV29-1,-,SVEGVTDTQY
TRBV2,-,AGDRGLYNSPLH
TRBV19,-,ASSETGDFGGYT
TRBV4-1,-,ASSQATLDRDMNTEAF
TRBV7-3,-,ASSLAGAYNEQF
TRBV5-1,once,ASSFAGTGDEKLF
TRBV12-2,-,ASRFSRFSSTDTQY
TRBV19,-,ASSIRGENTEAF
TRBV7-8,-,ASSSGTVTRGYT
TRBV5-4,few,ASSRQEGMTYEQY
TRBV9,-,ASSVGGQGAATTGELF
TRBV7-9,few,ASSSPTGEKLF
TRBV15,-,ATSRDLSAGGIGELF
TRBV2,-,ASRQRLYEKLF
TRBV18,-,ASSLRGDEQF
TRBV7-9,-,ASSPHTGQGKFEAF
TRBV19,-,ASYRGLGTGANVLT
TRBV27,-,ASTRQGLGTGELF
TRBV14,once,ASSTGTAYGYT
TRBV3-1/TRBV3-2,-,ASSQPTTGNYGYT
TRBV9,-,ASSFSDRHPEQY
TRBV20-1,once,SVERETQY
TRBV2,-,ASLGALTGYQETQY
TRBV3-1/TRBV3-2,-,ASSQRTAGVISYNEQF
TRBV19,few,ASSIAGAEAF
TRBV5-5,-,ASSLALPGQGVSQPQH
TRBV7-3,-,ASSLRGGAGANVLT
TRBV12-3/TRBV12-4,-,ASSRVSGFEAF
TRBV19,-,ASSRSDRGPTGYT
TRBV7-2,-,ASSIFGGDSGNTIY